This T cell receptor beta chain is drawn from a study of neurological immune-mediated disorders. There are 13 residues in the CDR3. CDR1 and CDR2 (germline): LNHDA, SQIVND (reference sequence). Trimming removed 5 bases at V and 2 bases at J, with 9 bases between. Via MiXCR, TCRdb re-called the 5' RACE reads, giving one row per CDR3 protein. Among around 52,000 distinct CDR3 sequences listed, about 5.8% were seen once. At least ten counts were recorded for this clonotype. This clonotype was obtained from a woman between 18 and 30 years old with multiple sclerosis. The chain links TRBV19 to TRBJ2-5; no clear D. Sequenced sample: CD4+ T cells from blood. Here the CDR3 DNA reads TGTGCCAGTAGTCCTTCCGGGCAAGAGACCCAGTACTTC. It yields the protein CASSPSGQETQYF.